The rows below give T cell receptor beta chains drawn from one sample of a study of blood T cell repertoires in COVID-19. Here immunoSEQ multiplex PCR was the method, and the copy in TCRdb shows in-frame clones only, minus some. The repertoire includes 160,000 or so clones, 80% of them detected once, and approximately 3.6% sits in the top ten. The sample was PBMCs or T cells enriched from blood (not recorded which). These receptors originate from a woman in her fifties or sixties who had recovered from COVID-19. Each CDR3 is given with its conserved first and last residue. Fields, in order: D gene, J gene, clone size, V gene, CDR3 DNA, CDR3 protein. A D gene is named only where the DNA matches it firmly. Clone size, where shown, is once, few, many, or a class for clones that have expanded.

>TRBD1|TRBJ2-7|.|TRBV10-1
TGCGCCAGCAGTGACAGGGGGTACGAGCAGTACTTC
CASSDRGYEQYF
>TRBD1|TRBJ2-7|.|TRBV9
TGTGCCAGCAGCATCACCGGGACAGGCTACGAGCAGTACTTC
CASSITGTGYEQYF
>.|TRBJ1-4|.|TRBV4-1
TGCGCCAGCAGTCCCGACAGATCTAATGAAAAACTGTTTTTT
CASSPDRSNEKLFF
>TRBD2|TRBJ2-5|.|TRBV19
TGTGCCAGTAGTATAGTTTGGGGAGGGGAGACCCAGTACTTC
CASSIVWGGETQYF
>.|TRBJ1-5|.|TRBV19
TGTGCCAGTAGTATACCCCAACGGGGATTGCATCAGCCCCAGCATTTT
CASSIPQRGLHQPQHF
>TRBD1|TRBJ2-1|once|TRBV19
TGTGCCAGTAGTCCGGGACAGGCCTTTTACAATGAGCAGTTCTTC
CASSPGQAFYNEQFF
>TRBD1|TRBJ1-4|.|TRBV11-2
TGTGCCAGCAGCTGGGGACAGCATAATGAAAAACTGTTTTTT
CASSWGQHNEKLFF
>.|TRBJ1-4|.|TRBV19
TGTGCCAGTAGTATAGTGGACAGTACTAATGAAAAACTGTTTTTT
CASSIVDSTNEKLFF
>.|TRBJ2-3|.|TRBV7-3
TGTGCCAGCAGCTTTTCGGCAGCGGCAGCTAGCACAGATACGCAGTATTTT
CASSFSAAAASTDTQYF
>.|TRBJ2-6|.|TRBV7-2
TGTGCCAGCAGCTCGAGGATCCTTTCTGGGGCCAACGTCCTGACTTTC
CASSSRILSGANVLTF
>TRBD2|TRBJ2-1|.|TRBV24-1
TGTGCCACCAGTGATTCTGCGGGGGGCCCTTACTCCTACAATGAGCAGTTCTTC
CATSDSAGGPYSYNEQFF
>TRBD2|TRBJ2-3|.|TRBV5-1
TGCGCCAGCACCGTAGGGGGACTAGCGGGGAGGAGCACAGATACGCAGTATTTT
CASTVGGLAGRSTDTQYF
>.|TRBJ1-1|.|TRBV5-1
TGCGCCAGCAGCTCCCGGGGGGGCACTGAAGCTTTCTTT
CASSSRGGTEAFF
>TRBD1|TRBJ1-4|few|TRBV2
TGTGCCAGCAGTGAAAGGGGACAGAGTAATGAAAAACTGTTTTTT
CASSERGQSNEKLFF
>TRBD1|TRBJ2-3|.|TRBV5-4
TGTGCCAGCACCGTGGGGGGGACAGGGGCCACAGATACGCAGTATTTT
CASTVGGTGATDTQYF
>TRBD1|TRBJ1-6|.|TRBV28
TGTGCCAGCAGCCGCTTGACAGGGTGGGATTCACCCCTCCACTTT
CASSRLTGWDSPLHF
>TRBD1|TRBJ1-2|.|TRBV4-2
TGTGCCAGCAGCCAAGCGGGACAGGGGCTCTATGGCTACACCTTC
CASSQAGQGLYGYTF
>.|TRBJ2-2|few|TRBV3-1/TRBV3-2
TGTGCCAGCAGCTCCCGACAGGAGAACACCGGGGAGCTGTTTTTT
CASSSRQENTGELFF
>.|TRBJ2-7|.|TRBV11-2
TGTGCCAGCAGCACCCTTCTCCAGGAAGGCGAGCAGTACTTC
CASSTLLQEGEQYF
>TRBD2|TRBJ2-5|.|TRBV5-6
TGTGCCAGCAGCTTGGGAAGGACTAGCGGGGGCGAGACCCAGTACTTC
CASSLGRTSGGETQYF
>TRBD1|TRBJ1-1|.|TRBV19
TGTGCCAGTAGTCCCTGGACAGGGAACACTGAAGCTTTCTTT
CASSPWTGNTEAFF
>TRBD1|TRBJ1-1|.|TRBV30
TGTGCCTGCCGGGACAGCATGAACACTGAAGCTTTCTTT
CACRDSMNTEAFF
>.|TRBJ2-1|once|TRBV6-4
TGTGCCAGCAGACACCCGCCCGACAATGAGCAGTTCTTC
CASRHPPDNEQFF
>TRBD2|TRBJ2-3|.|TRBV24-1
TGTGCCACCAGTGATAGGTCTAGCGGGGGGGCCGGTACGCAGTATTTT
CATSDRSSGGAGTQYF
>TRBD2|TRBJ2-5|.|TRBV4-1
TGCGCCAGCAGCCGGGGGAGCGGGGGGGCAGGGACCCAGTACTTC
CASSRGSGGAGTQYF
>TRBD1|TRBJ2-3|.|TRBV5-6
TGTGCCAGCAGCTCAATACAGGGGTCAGATACGCAGTATTTT
CASSSIQGSDTQYF
>TRBD1|TRBJ1-2|.|TRBV2
TGTGCCAGCAGTGAGTTTGCGGGACAGGTCCGGGGCTACACCTTC
CASSEFAGQVRGYTF
>.|TRBJ1-2|.|TRBV5-5
TGTGCCAGCAGCTCGGGCTCGGGGTATGGCTACACCTTC
CASSSGSGYGYTF
>.|TRBJ1-1|once|TRBV19
TGTGCCAGTAGTATAGACCGCCTAAAGAACACTGAAGCTTTCTTT
CASSIDRLKNTEAFF
>TRBD2|TRBJ2-5|.|TRBV19
TGTGCCAGTAGTAAGGGACTAGCGGGGGGACAGTACCAAGAGACCCAGTACTTC
CASSKGLAGGQYQETQYF
>TRBD1|TRBJ1-6|.|TRBV18
TGTGCCAGCGAGACAGGGGGCAGAAATTCACCCCTCCACTTT
CASETGGRNSPLHF
>TRBD1|TRBJ2-1|.|TRBV11-3
TGTGCCAGCAGCCCGGGGGTCGGGGACAGGGAGGGTGGGCACAATGAGCAGTTCTTC
CASSPGVGDREGGHNEQFF
>TRBD1|TRBJ2-5|.|TRBV27
TGTGCCAGGTCTCAGGGGGCGCCTGGGGAGACCCAGTACTTC
CARSQGAPGETQYF
>TRBD1|TRBJ2-7|.|TRBV7-9
TGTGCCAGCAGCTTGGGGACAGGCACCCTATCCTACGAGCAGTACTTC
CASSLGTGTLSYEQYF
>.|TRBJ1-1|few|TRBV10-1
TGCGCCAGCAGTGGAGCACAGGACACTGAAGCTTTCTTT
CASSGAQDTEAFF
>.|TRBJ1-5|.|TRBV3-1/TRBV3-2
TGTGCCAGCAGCCCTTCAGCGAGCAATCAGCCCCAGCATTTT
CASSPSASNQPQHF
>TRBD2|TRBJ2-3|.|TRBV5-1
TGCGCCAGCAGCTTAACCTCTAGCGGGGAATTGACAGATACGCAGTATTTT
CASSLTSSGELTDTQYF
>.|TRBJ2-1|.|TRBV12-2
TGTGCAAGTCGCACCAGGGTTTACAATGAGCAGTTCTTC
CASRTRVYNEQFF
>.|TRBJ1-6|.|TRBV18
TGTGCCAGCTCACCCTTCGGGGGAGGGAATAATTCACCCCTCCACTTT
CASSPFGGGNNSPLHF
>.|TRBJ2-7|.|TRBV7-8
TGTGCCAGCAGCTCTCCCCACAGGGCCGAGCAGTACTTC
CASSSPHRAEQYF
>TRBD2|TRBJ2-1|.|TRBV27
TGTGCCACTTCGGGACTAGCGGGGGGCCCCAATGAGCAGTTCTTC
CATSGLAGGPNEQFF
>.|TRBJ1-5|.|TRBV24-1
TGTGCCACCAGTGCGGAGGGAGGGGGTGCCAATCAGCCCCAGCATTTT
CATSAEGGGANQPQHF
>TRBD1|TRBJ2-7|few|TRBV29-1
TGCAGCGTCCCGAAGCTTCCGGGACAGGGACCCTACGAGCAGTACTTC
CSVPKLPGQGPYEQYF
>TRBD1|TRBJ1-1|many|TRBV2
TGTGCCAGTACACCCTCAGGGGGCGGCACTGAAGCTTTCTTT
CASTPSGGGTEAFF
>.|TRBJ2-1|.|TRBV5-1
TGCGCCAGCAGATTGCTCAATGAGCAGTTCTTC
CASRLLNEQFF
>.|TRBJ1-1|once|TRBV10-2
TGCGCCAGCAGTGATTTACAGGGTGCTGAAGCTTTCTTT
CASSDLQGAEAFF
>TRBD1|TRBJ2-5|.|TRBV9
TGTGCCAGCAGCAAGGGACAGGAGCAGTTCGTGGAGACCCAGTACTTC
CASSKGQEQFVETQYF
>TRBD1|TRBJ2-2|.|TRBV30
TGTGCCTGGGGACAGGGGGCGCTCCCCGGGGAGCTGTTTTTT
CAWGQGALPGELFF
>.|TRBJ2-3|.|TRBV5-4
TGTGCCAGCAGCTATTCGACAGAGGCGCACGGTACGCAGTATTTT
CASSYSTEAHGTQYF
>TRBD1|TRBJ1-5|few|TRBV4-1
TGCGCCAGCAGCCAGGAAACGACAGGGGCGGGCAATCAGCCCCAGCATTTT
CASSQETTGAGNQPQHF
>.|TRBJ1-3|.|TRBV21-1
TGTGCCAGCAGCAATTTTGAGGTGGAGCAGTCCTCTGGAAACACCATATATTTT
CASSNFEVEQSSGNTIYF